A selection of T cell receptor beta chains follows, all from one sample in a study of control samples from healthy donors and cancer patients. Only in-frame clones appear in the TCRdb table, and some are missing; sequencing was by immunoSEQ multiplex PCR. The data contain under 100,000 clones, 90% to 95% of them seen just once; the ten biggest clones take up about 1.5%. The sequencing sample was made of blood. The source is a woman under 40 in good health. Both conserved end residues are part of each CDR3. D genes are given only for firm matches. The listing skips clone size in some rows; elsewhere it reads once, few, many or a size class.

clone size: -
J gene: TRBJ1-6
V gene: TRBV28
D gene: TRBD1
CDR3 protein: CASSSPGQGISLHF
CDR3 DNA: TGTGCCAGCAGTTCTCCGGGACAGGGAATTTCCCTCCACTTT

clone size: -
J gene: TRBJ2-2
V gene: TRBV7-8
D gene: TRBD1
CDR3 protein: CASSLLRQGGTGELFF
CDR3 DNA: TGTGCCAGCAGCTTATTGAGACAGGGCGGTACCGGGGAGCTGTTTTTT

clone size: -
J gene: TRBJ1-1
V gene: TRBV6-2/TRBV6-3
D gene: -
CDR3 protein: CASSYAAINTEAFF
CDR3 DNA: TGTGCCAGCAGTTACGCAGCAATCAACACTGAAGCTTTCTTT

clone size: -
J gene: TRBJ2-1
V gene: TRBV19
D gene: TRBD2
CDR3 protein: CASSIAGLAGVHEQFF
CDR3 DNA: TGTGCCAGTAGTATAGCGGGGCTAGCGGGAGTTCATGAGCAGTTCTTC

clone size: -
J gene: TRBJ1-6
V gene: TRBV7-9
D gene: TRBD1
CDR3 protein: CASSARQGLNSPLHF
CDR3 DNA: TGTGCCAGCAGCGCCCGACAGGGGCTGAATTCACCCCTCCACTTT

clone size: -
J gene: TRBJ2-7
V gene: TRBV4-1
D gene: TRBD1
CDR3 protein: CASSQEWTGTYEQYF
CDR3 DNA: TGCGCCAGCAGCCAAGAATGGACAGGGACCTACGAGCAGTACTTC

clone size: -
J gene: TRBJ2-1
V gene: TRBV27
D gene: TRBD1
CDR3 protein: CASSPGTGYNEQFF
CDR3 DNA: TGTGCCAGCAGTCCCGGGACAGGGTACAATGAGCAGTTCTTC

clone size: -
J gene: TRBJ2-7
V gene: TRBV30
D gene: TRBD1
CDR3 protein: CAWSEGQGSSYEQYF
CDR3 DNA: TGTGCCTGGAGCGAAGGACAGGGAAGCTCCTACGAGCAGTACTTC

clone size: -
J gene: TRBJ1-2
V gene: TRBV27
D gene: -
CDR3 protein: CASSSTESPSYGYTF
CDR3 DNA: TGTGCCAGCAGTTCCACCGAGTCCCCGTCTTATGGCTACACCTTC

clone size: -
J gene: TRBJ1-1
V gene: TRBV4-2
D gene: -
CDR3 protein: CASSQAEGGGTEAFF
CDR3 DNA: TGTGCCAGCAGCCAAGCGGAAGGAGGGGGAACTGAAGCTTTCTTT

clone size: -
J gene: TRBJ2-6
V gene: TRBV29-1
D gene: -
CDR3 protein: CSVGRRLAGANVLTF
CDR3 DNA: TGCAGCGTGGGAAGGCGCCTAGCGGGGGCCAACGTCCTGACTTTC

clone size: -
J gene: TRBJ2-3
V gene: TRBV10-1
D gene: -
CDR3 protein: CANHEKDQTRTSTDTQYF
CDR3 DNA: TGCGCCAACCACGAGAAAGACCAGACTAGAACTAGCACAGATACGCAGTATTTT

clone size: -
J gene: TRBJ1-1
V gene: TRBV6-2/TRBV6-3
D gene: -
CDR3 protein: CASSFQGNTEAFF
CDR3 DNA: TGTGCCAGCAGTTTTCAGGGGAACACTGAAGCTTTCTTT

clone size: -
J gene: TRBJ1-1
V gene: TRBV5-6
D gene: -
CDR3 protein: CASSSWATEAFF
CDR3 DNA: TGTGCCAGCAGCTCATGGGCCACTGAAGCTTTCTTT

clone size: -
J gene: TRBJ1-6
V gene: TRBV5-4
D gene: -
CDR3 protein: CASSPGHPEGSPLHF
CDR3 DNA: TGTGCCAGCAGCCCCGGACACCCCGAGGGTTCACCCCTCCACTTT

clone size: -
J gene: TRBJ2-7
V gene: TRBV11-1
D gene: -
CDR3 protein: CASSSGPGVQYF
CDR3 DNA: TGTGCCAGCAGCTCGGGTCCCGGCGTGCAGTACTTC

clone size: -
J gene: TRBJ1-5
V gene: TRBV12-3/TRBV12-4
D gene: -
CDR3 protein: CASSLVMEQPQHF
CDR3 DNA: TGTGCCAGCAGTTTAGTCATGGAGCAGCCCCAGCATTTT

clone size: -
J gene: TRBJ2-7
V gene: TRBV11-2
D gene: TRBD1
CDR3 protein: CASSNRDRGYDEQYF
CDR3 DNA: TGTGCCAGCAGCAACCGGGACAGGGGGTACGACGAGCAGTACTTC

clone size: few
J gene: TRBJ1-6
V gene: TRBV30
D gene: -
CDR3 protein: CAWTEQKLGSPLHF
CDR3 DNA: TGTGCCTGGACCGAACAAAAACTGGGTTCACCCCTCCACTTT

clone size: -
J gene: TRBJ2-7
V gene: TRBV11-3
D gene: TRBD1
CDR3 protein: CASSLDPSKQRPGQGASEQYF
CDR3 DNA: TGTGCCAGCAGCTTAGACCCATCAAAGCAAAGGCCGGGACAGGGGGCTAGTGAGCAGTACTTC

clone size: -
J gene: TRBJ1-1
V gene: TRBV7-9
D gene: TRBD1
CDR3 protein: CASSPGDRGMNTEAFF
CDR3 DNA: TGTGCCAGCAGCCCGGGGGACAGGGGGATGAACACTGAAGCTTTCTTT

clone size: -
J gene: TRBJ2-3
V gene: TRBV7-8
D gene: -
CDR3 protein: CASSLGWGDTQYF
CDR3 DNA: TGTGCCAGCAGCTTAGGCTGGGGGGATACGCAGTATTTT

clone size: -
J gene: TRBJ1-5
V gene: TRBV19
D gene: -
CDR3 protein: CASSGVGYNQPQHF
CDR3 DNA: TGTGCCAGTAGTGGTGTCGGGTATAATCAGCCCCAGCATTTT

clone size: -
J gene: TRBJ2-2
V gene: TRBV18
D gene: -
CDR3 protein: CASSLGRLGGTGELFF
CDR3 DNA: TGTGCCAGCTCACTGGGCAGACTTGGAGGCACCGGGGAGCTGTTTTTT

clone size: -
J gene: TRBJ2-2
V gene: TRBV7-3
D gene: TRBD2
CDR3 protein: CASSFNSGDTGELFF
CDR3 DNA: TGTGCCAGCAGCTTTAATAGCGGGGACACCGGGGAGCTGTTTTTT

clone size: -
J gene: TRBJ2-3
V gene: TRBV13
D gene: -
CDR3 protein: CASSSRDLTDTQYF
CDR3 DNA: TGTGCCAGCAGCTCCCGGGACCTTACAGATACGCAGTATTTT

clone size: -
J gene: TRBJ2-7
V gene: TRBV14
D gene: -
CDR3 protein: CASSQEGGQPYEQYF
CDR3 DNA: TGTGCCAGCAGCCAAGAAGGAGGACAGCCCTACGAGCAGTACTTC

clone size: -
J gene: TRBJ1-2
V gene: TRBV12-5
D gene: -
CDR3 protein: CASGLYQGYDGYTF
CDR3 DNA: TGTGCTAGTGGTTTGTATCAGGGTTACGATGGCTACACCTTC

clone size: -
J gene: TRBJ2-1
V gene: TRBV27
D gene: TRBD1
CDR3 protein: CASSKDRSSYNEQFF
CDR3 DNA: TGTGCCAGCAGCAAGGACAGGAGCTCCTACAATGAGCAGTTCTTC

clone size: -
J gene: TRBJ1-5
V gene: TRBV19
D gene: TRBD1
CDR3 protein: CATGRTGDQPQHF
CDR3 DNA: TGTGCCACCGGGAGGACAGGGGATCAGCCCCAGCATTTT

clone size: -
J gene: TRBJ2-7
V gene: TRBV2
D gene: TRBD1
CDR3 protein: CAMNQGAYEQYF
CDR3 DNA: TGTGCCATGAATCAGGGGGCCTACGAGCAGTACTTC

clone size: -
J gene: TRBJ2-3
V gene: TRBV27
D gene: -
CDR3 protein: CASSLSGPLTDTQYF
CDR3 DNA: TGTGCCAGCAGTTTATCGGGACCCCTCACAGATACGCAGTATTTT

clone size: -
J gene: TRBJ2-3
V gene: TRBV28
D gene: -
CDR3 protein: CASRQAGASPTDTQYF
CDR3 DNA: TGTGCCAGCAGGCAAGCAGGGGCGAGTCCCACAGATACGCAGTATTTT

clone size: -
J gene: TRBJ1-3
V gene: TRBV30
D gene: TRBD1
CDR3 protein: CAWTQGAGNTIYF
CDR3 DNA: TGTGCCTGGACCCAGGGGGCTGGAAACACCATATATTTT

clone size: -
J gene: TRBJ1-1
V gene: TRBV6-4
D gene: -
CDR3 protein: CASSVQLNTEAFF
CDR3 DNA: TGTGCCAGCAGTGTACAGCTAAACACTGAAGCTTTCTTT

clone size: -
J gene: TRBJ1-2
V gene: TRBV15
D gene: -
CDR3 protein: CATSRDSHGYTF
CDR3 DNA: TGTGCCACCAGCAGAGATTCTCATGGCTACACCTTC

clone size: -
J gene: TRBJ1-4
V gene: TRBV27
D gene: TRBD1
CDR3 protein: CASSPGGDRANEKLFF
CDR3 DNA: TGTGCCAGCAGTCCGGGGGGGGACAGGGCTAATGAAAAACTGTTTTTT

clone size: -
J gene: TRBJ1-4
V gene: TRBV19
D gene: TRBD1
CDR3 protein: CASSIAAGTGYEKLFF
CDR3 DNA: TGTGCCAGTAGTATTGCAGCCGGGACAGGGTATGAAAAACTGTTTTTT

clone size: once
J gene: TRBJ2-5
V gene: TRBV19
D gene: TRBD2
CDR3 protein: CASSIGGSGLASETQYF
CDR3 DNA: TGTGCCAGTAGTATAGGCGGCTCGGGACTAGCGTCGGAGACCCAGTACTTC

clone size: -
J gene: TRBJ2-5
V gene: TRBV30
D gene: -
CDR3 protein: CAWTGASQTQYF
CDR3 DNA: TGTGCCTGGACCGGAGCTAGCCAGACCCAGTACTTC

clone size: -
J gene: TRBJ1-1
V gene: TRBV7-3
D gene: -
CDR3 protein: CASSLAENTEAFF
CDR3 DNA: TGTGCCAGCAGCTTAGCCGAGAACACTGAAGCTTTCTTT

clone size: -
J gene: TRBJ2-6
V gene: TRBV27
D gene: -
CDR3 protein: CASSPDWGANVLTF
CDR3 DNA: TGTGCCAGCAGTCCGGACTGGGGGGCCAACGTCCTGACTTTC

clone size: once
J gene: TRBJ1-1
V gene: TRBV3-1/TRBV3-2
D gene: -
CDR3 protein: CASSQEGMGPNTEAFF
CDR3 DNA: TGTGCCAGCAGCCAAGAAGGGATGGGGCCTAACACTGAAGCTTTCTTT

clone size: -
J gene: TRBJ2-7
V gene: TRBV6-2/TRBV6-3
D gene: -
CDR3 protein: CASSPGVGEYRSYEQYF
CDR3 DNA: TGTGCCAGCAGTCCGGGGGTCGGCGAGTATCGGTCCTACGAGCAGTACTTC

clone size: -
J gene: TRBJ1-2
V gene: TRBV12-3/TRBV12-4
D gene: TRBD1
CDR3 protein: CASSFDRGYGYTF
CDR3 DNA: TGTGCCAGCAGTTTCGACAGGGGGTATGGCTACACCTTC

clone size: once
J gene: TRBJ1-1
V gene: TRBV27
D gene: -
CDR3 protein: CASSSSYRDTEAFF
CDR3 DNA: TGTGCCAGCAGTTCCTCGTACAGGGACACTGAAGCTTTCTTT

clone size: -
J gene: TRBJ1-1
V gene: TRBV3-1/TRBV3-2
D gene: TRBD1
CDR3 protein: CASGGQESTEAFF
CDR3 DNA: TGTGCCAGCGGGGGACAGGAAAGTACTGAAGCTTTCTTT

clone size: -
J gene: TRBJ1-2
V gene: TRBV10-3
D gene: -
CDR3 protein: CAISEGGAGYTF
CDR3 DNA: TGTGCCATCAGTGAGGGAGGGGCTGGCTACACCTTC

clone size: -
J gene: TRBJ1-2
V gene: TRBV30
D gene: -
CDR3 protein: CAWDQMRGDGYTF
CDR3 DNA: TGTGCCTGGGACCAAATGAGGGGCGATGGCTACACCTTC

clone size: few
J gene: TRBJ1-5
V gene: TRBV19
D gene: TRBD1
CDR3 protein: CASATGGNQPQHF
CDR3 DNA: TGTGCCAGCGCTACAGGGGGGAATCAGCCCCAGCATTTT